The 21 T cell receptor beta chains given below trace back to one sample, sequenced in a study of OX40 agonist ivuxolimab in advanced cancers. The protocol was immunoSEQ multiplex PCR, while the TCRdb copy is restricted to in-frame clones and leaves out a portion. The sample carries under 75,000 clones, approximately 90% recorded once. Sequenced here: CD4+ or CD8+ T cells sorted from blood, sampled in a trial of the OX40 agonist ivuxolimab. These receptors originate from an adult with an advanced solid tumor such as melanoma, head and neck, liver or kidney cancer.

The chain is built from TRBV6-5 and TRBJ2-2; TRBD2 is a possible D gene (5 bases). The CDR3 is 13 amino acids. From germline, CDR1 is MNHEY and CDR2 SVGAGI. V was trimmed by 8 bases and J by 5 bases, leaving 12 bases between them. The CDR3 DNA sequence: TGTGCCAGCTCAATTCGGGGTACCGGGGAGCTGTTTTTT. This encodes CASSIRGTGELFF.

Comments on this clone: The junction departs from germline at one end; a sequencing error may be responsible. V and J are TRBV5-4 and TRBJ2-3; 10 positions match TRBD1. The germline V gene encodes CDR1 SGHNT and CDR2 YYREEE (reference sequence). The CDR3 is 16 residues long. The CDR3 spells CASSLVGTGVGDTQYF. CDR3 in DNA: TGTGCCAGCAGTTTGGTCGGGACAGGGGTGGGAGATACGCAGTATTTT.

The rearrangement joins TRBV2 to TRBJ2-7; D is perhaps TRBD1 (5 bases). The CDR3 is 15 amino acids. Germline V gene data show CDR1 as SNHLY and CDR2 as FYNNEI. Trimming removed 2 bases from V and 0 bases from J, with 11 bases in between. CDR3 sequence (DNA): TGTGCCAGCAGTGAAATAGGGGTCGACTCCTACGAGCAGTACTTC. Translated, it gives CASSEIGVDSYEQYF.

The chain couples TRBV11-3 to TRBJ2-1; 9 bases line up with TRBD1. V gave up 4 bases and J gave up 4 bases; unmatched junction bases: 5. This CDR3 region has 15 residues. CDR1 and CDR2 from the germline V gene are SGHNT and YENEEA. CDR3 DNA: TGTGCCAGCAGCTGGACAGGGGTAACTTACAATGAGCAGTTCTTC. Amino acids: CASSWTGVTYNEQFF.

This chain joins TRBV28 and TRBJ2-5; D gene uncertain. This CDR3 is built from 14 residues. Trimming left V 7 bases short and J 7 bases short, with 19 bases between. CDR1 MDHEN and CDR2 SYDVKM come from the germline V gene. The CDR3: CASNPRGARVTQYF. CDR3 DNA: TGTGCCAGCAACCCAAGAGGCGCCCGCGTGACCCAGTACTTC.

V is TRBV4-2 and J is TRBJ2-3; 13 bases match TRBD2. Germline V CDR1 and CDR2: LGHNA, YNFKEQ. This CDR3 region has 22 residues. V lost 0 bases, J lost 2 bases, and 17 bases stayed unmatched. The CDR3: CASSQDKGLAGDRESLTDTQYF. For the CDR3, the DNA is TGTGCCAGCAGCCAAGATAAAGGACTAGCGGGAGACCGGGAATCCCTCACAGATACGCAGTATTTT.

The chain joins TRBV19 to TRBJ2-5; the match to TRBD1 covers 9 bases. Germline assignment: CDR1 LNHDA and CDR2 SQIVND (reference sequence). Losses at the gene ends were 4 bases for V and 4 bases for J; bases not matched to a gene: 7. This CDR3 region has 15 residues. Written as DNA, the CDR3 is TGTGCCAGTAGTACCACAGGGGGCGAGACAGAGACCCAGTACTTC. This translates into CASSTTGGETETQYF.

CDR3: CASSLAGGTGTAFF. The CDR3 coding sequence is TGTGCCAGCAGCTTAGCCGGGGGGACAGGGACAGCTTTCTTT. The gene calls are TRBV7-9 and TRBJ1-1; 9 bases fit TRBD1. The germline gives CDR1 SEHNR, CDR2 FQNEAQ (reference sequence). With V trimmed by 0 bases and J by 10 bases, 6 bases remained unmatched. CDR3 length: 14 residues.

CDR3: CASSLERTGGKTEAFF. CDR3 in DNA: TGTGCCAGCAGCTTGGAGAGGACAGGGGGGAAGACTGAAGCTTTCTTT. The rearrangement links TRBV5-8 to TRBJ1-1; 10 positions agree with TRBD1. The CDR3 contains 16 residues. CDR1 and CDR2 from the germline V gene are SGHTS and YDEGEE. The V segment lost 0 bases and the J segment 5 bases; nucleotides outside the gene matches: 7.

The chain is built from TRBV9 and TRBJ2-2, with 10 bases lining up with TRBD2. The CDR3 totals 17 residues. Germline CDR1 is SGDLS and CDR2 is YYNGEE. V lost 5 bases to trimming and J lost 5 bases; unmatched junction nucleotides: 12. The DNA for the CDR3 is TGTGCCAGCAGTTCAGCGGGAGGGCCTTGGCTAACCGGGGAGCTGTTTTTT. It codes for CASSSAGGPWLTGELFF.

The CDR3 loop is CASSGLDSYNEQFF. The CDR3 coding sequence is TGTGCCAGCAGCGGCCTTGACTCGTACAATGAGCAGTTCTTC. The chain is built from TRBV9 and TRBJ2-1; D is ambiguous. V lost 3 bases, J lost 4 bases, and 11 bases lay in between. The CDR3 consists of 14 residues. Per germline, CDR1 SGDLS and CDR2 YYNGEE.

J is TRBJ1-2 and V is TRBV6-1; D is possibly TRBD1 (6 bases). The CDR3 consists of 13 residues. Germline CDR1 is MNHNS and CDR2 is SASEGT. Trimming took 6 bases from V and 2 from J, leaving 10 bases between them. This CDR3 is CASSRDNNYGYTF. The CDR3 DNA follows: TGTGCCAGCAGCCGGGACAACAACTATGGCTACACCTTC.

CDR3 loop: CASSIRRDRGHEQYF. The CDR3 nucleotides read TGTGCCAGTAGTATTCGACGGGACAGGGGCCACGAGCAGTACTTC. This rearrangement joins TRBV19 to TRBJ2-7, with 10 bases aligning to TRBD1. The V segment lost 3 bases and the J segment 5 bases; nucleotides outside the gene matches: 7. Per germline, CDR1 LNHDA and CDR2 SQIVND (reference sequence). This CDR3 is built from 15 residues.

The DNA of the CDR3 is TGTGCCAGTAGGAAGGCGACAGGGCGAACCGGGGAGCTGTTTTTT. This codes for CASRKATGRTGELFF. The chain recombines TRBV19 with TRBJ2-2, with 7 bases fitting TRBD1. Germline V lookup: CDR1 LNHDA, CDR2 SQIVND (reference sequence). Trimming took 6 bases from V and 5 from J; bases not matched to a gene: 9. The length of the CDR3 is 15 residues. The variable domain in full, with the rest retrieved from reference TRBV19 and TRBJ2-2, is DGGITQSPKYLFRKEGQNVTLSCEQNLNHDAMYWYRQDPGQGLRLIYYSQIVNDFQKGDIAEGYSVSREKKESFPLTVTSAQKNPTAFYLCASRKATGRTGELFFGEGSRLTVL.

This chain joins TRBV18 and TRBJ2-1; 10 bases line up with TRBD2. The germline V gene has CDR1 KGHSH and CDR2 LQKENI. Germline trimming cut 3 bases from V and 7 bases from J; bases unmatched to any gene: 6. This CDR3 has 15 residues. The CDR3 nucleotides are TGTGCCAGCTCACCGAAGCTAGCGGGAGTTAATGAGCAGTTCTTC. Protein product: CASSPKLAGVNEQFF.

This chain joins TRBV2 and TRBJ2-2; 7 bases are shared with TRBD1. CDR1 is SNHLY and CDR2 is FYNNEI in the germline V gene. V lost 6 bases, J lost 0 bases, and 1 base stayed unmatched. CDR3 size: 14 residues. CDR3 coding DNA: TGTGCCAGCAGGGGACAGACGAACACCGGGGAGCTGTTTTTT. Its protein product is CASRGQTNTGELFF.

J is TRBJ2-4 and V is TRBV4-1; D not certain. V was pared by 7 bases and J by 3 bases, with 13 bases between. The CDR3 sequence is 14 residues long. CDR1 is MGHRA and CDR2 is YSYEKL in the germline V gene. Here the CDR3 reads CASNSLVGKNIQYF. In DNA, the CDR3 is TGCGCCAGCAACTCCCTCGTGGGCAAAAACATTCAGTACTTC.

The chain carries TRBV19 and TRBJ1-4; D uncertain. The CDR3 has 16 amino acids. Germline assignment: CDR1 LNHDA and CDR2 SQIVND (reference sequence). The V end was cut by 4 bases, the J end by 7 bases, with 19 bases between. The CDR3 loop reads CASSKLPARASEKLFF. The DNA for the CDR3 is TGTGCCAGTAGTAAACTCCCTGCGCGTGCTAGTGAAAAACTGTTTTTT.

V gene TRBV10-3 combines with J gene TRBJ2-1; no reliable D call. V was shortened by 0 bases and J by 7 bases, with 7 bases between the two germline ends. The V gene's germline CDR1 is ENHRY and CDR2 SYGVKD. This CDR3 spans 13 amino acids. The CDR3 loop is CAISESAENEQFF. The CDR3 region has the DNA TGTGCCATCAGTGAGTCTGCGGAGAATGAGCAGTTCTTC.

V and J are TRBV11-2 and TRBJ2-4; 10 bases are shared with TRBD1. With 4 bases clipped from V and 7 bases from J, the junction kept 7 bases outside the gene matches. CDR1 is SGHAT, CDR2 FQNNGV, per germline. This CDR3 contains 15 residues. CDR3 sequence: CASSSLRTGGNIQYF. DNA of the CDR3: TGTGCCAGCAGCTCCCTCAGGACAGGGGGGAACATTCAGTACTTC.

The chain combines TRBV6-1 with TRBJ2-3, with unresolved D. V lost 4 bases and J 6 bases, leaving 14 bases between the germline ends. The CDR3 is made up of 14 amino acids. Germline V gene lookup returns CDR1 MNHNS and CDR2 SASEGT. The CDR3, as DNA: TGTGCCAGCAGTGTATTGGTAACCCCGGATACGCAGTATTTT. It translates to CASSVLVTPDTQYF.